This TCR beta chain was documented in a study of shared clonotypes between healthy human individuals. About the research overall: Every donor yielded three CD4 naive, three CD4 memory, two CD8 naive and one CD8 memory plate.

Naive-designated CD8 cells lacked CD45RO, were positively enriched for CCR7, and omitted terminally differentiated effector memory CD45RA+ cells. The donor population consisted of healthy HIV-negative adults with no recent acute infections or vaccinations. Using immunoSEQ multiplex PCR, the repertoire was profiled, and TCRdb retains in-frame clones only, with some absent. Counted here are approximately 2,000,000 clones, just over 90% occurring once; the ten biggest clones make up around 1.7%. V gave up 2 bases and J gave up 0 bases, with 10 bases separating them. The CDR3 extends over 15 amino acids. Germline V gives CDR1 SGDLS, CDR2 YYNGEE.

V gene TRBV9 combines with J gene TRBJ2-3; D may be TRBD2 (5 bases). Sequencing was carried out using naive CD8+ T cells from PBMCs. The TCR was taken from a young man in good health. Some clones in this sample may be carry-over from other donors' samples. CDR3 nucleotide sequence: TGTGCCAGCAGCGTCTTGAGGGCTAGCACAGATACGCAGTATTTT. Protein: CASSVLRASTDTQYF.